The 13 T cell receptor beta chains given below trace back to one sample, sequenced in a study of a mutant IDH1 vaccine in newly diagnosed glioma. No antigen has been identified for these receptors. Time point denoted: week 11, during vaccination. The content of each vaccine dose was 300 ug of mutant IDH1 20-mer peptide, and topical imiquimod accompanied it. Some clones are missing from TCRdb's copy, which holds only in-frame ones; the method was immunoSEQ multiplex PCR. The sample shows approximately 40,000 clones, less than 90% of them seen only once. The sample was PBMCs, taken from a glioma patient whose treatment included an IDH1 peptide vaccine. The origin of the receptors is a man in his forties with glioma.

The chain links TRBV6-4 to TRBJ2-3; 8 bases map to TRBD1. Losses at the gene ends were 5 bases for V and 2 bases for J; bases not matched to a gene: 6. This CDR3 is built from 15 residues. Per the germline V gene, CDR1 is MRHNA and CDR2 is SNTAGT. The CDR3 here is CASSRTGTNTDTQYF. The CDR3 nucleotides read TGTGCCAGCAGTCGGACAGGGACCAACACAGATACGCAGTATTTT.

This chain uses TRBV5-6 with TRBJ2-1; 10 positions match TRBD1. The CDR3 has 14 residues. Germline V gene sequence: CDR1 SGHDT, CDR2 YYEEEE. The V segment lost 4 bases and the J segment 12 bases; nucleotides outside the gene matches: 10. The DNA of the CDR3 is TGTGCCAGCAGCCGTTGGGGGACAGGGGAAGGGCAGTTCTTC. Translation: CASSRWGTGEGQFF.

The rearrangement uses TRBV5-1 and TRBJ1-1, with TRBD1 matching over 7 bases. CDR3 size: 14 residues. Germline values: CDR1 SGHRS, CDR2 YFSETQ. Trimming took 3 bases from V and 7 from J; bases not matched to a gene: 9. For the CDR3, the DNA is TGCGCCAGCAGCTACTCCGGGACAGCTTTTGAAGCTTTCTTT. Protein product: CASSYSGTAFEAFF.

This clone was seen a single time. This chain connects TRBV28 to TRBJ2-7; D is ambiguous. The CDR3 totals 12 residues. CDR1 is MDHEN, CDR2 SYDVKM, per germline. The ends were cut back, 5 bases at V and 6 bases at J, with 11 bases in the middle. CDR3 loop: CASSLRFGEQYF. CDR3 nucleotides: TGTGCCAGCAGTCTCAGATTCGGCGAGCAGTACTTC.

This clone was observed a single time. The gene calls are TRBV5-1 and TRBJ2-1; weak D call: TRBD2 (5 bases). The CDR3 consists of 15 residues. Germline CDR1 and CDR2: SGHRS and YFSETQ. V was shortened by 0 bases and J by 8 bases, with 15 bases between the two germline ends. In DNA form, the CDR3 reads TGCGCCAGCAGCTTGGCGGGGTCCGTTTTTTATGAGCAGTTCTTC. This encodes CASSLAGSVFYEQFF.

The gene calls are TRBV18 and TRBJ2-2; D tentatively reads TRBD1 or TRBD2 (5 bases each). In germline, CDR1 is KGHSH, CDR2 LQKENI. The CDR3 is 16 residues long. Trimming left V 3 bases short and J 3 bases short, with 14 bases between. The DNA of the CDR3 is TGTGCCAGCTCACCTCAGGGTATTAGCGACACCGGGGAGCTGTTTTTT. This codes for CASSPQGISDTGELFF.

This clone has just one count. The chain joins TRBV6-1 to TRBJ2-3, with TRBD2 matching 10 bases. This CDR3 contains 17 residues. The V gene's germline CDR1 is MNHNS and CDR2 SASEGT. The J segment lost 2 bases and the V segment lost 3 bases, leaving 8 bases of the junction unmatched. The CDR3 nucleotides are TGTGCCAGCAGTGACGGACTAGCGGATACGGTCACAGATACGCAGTATTTT. Its translation: CASSDGLADTVTDTQYF.

The gene calls are TRBV6-1 and TRBJ2-3; no definite D call. The germline V gene encodes CDR1 MNHNS and CDR2 SASEGT. With 4 bases removed from V and 0 bases from J, the gap between germline ends came to 11 bases. The CDR3 has 15 amino acids. The CDR3 region has the DNA TGTGCCAGCAGTGTAGGCAGGTTCAGCACAGATACGCAGTATTTT. Encoded protein: CASSVGRFSTDTQYF.

Written as DNA, the CDR3 is TGTGCCAGCAGCTTTCGGGGTGGCGCCGGGGAGCTGTTTTTT. This codes for CASSFRGGAGELFF. The rearrangement uses TRBV5-4 and TRBJ2-2, with D possibly TRBD2 on 5 matching bases. V was cut by 2 bases and J by 6 bases, with 11 bases left in between. Germline CDR1 and CDR2: SGHNT and YYREEE (reference sequence). The CDR3 is made up of 14 amino acids.

The rearrangement links TRBV4-1 to TRBJ2-5; 7 bases agree with TRBD1. J was trimmed by 3 bases and V by 3 bases; bases with no gene match: 4. The CDR3 has 14 residues. Germline CDR1 is MGHRA and CDR2 is YSYEKL. The CDR3 loop reads CASSHWTGEETQYF. DNA for the CDR3: TGCGCCAGCAGCCACTGGACAGGAGAAGAGACCCAGTACTTC.

This chain connects TRBV6-6 to TRBJ2-7; 8 positions match TRBD1. The germline V gene encodes CDR1 MNHNY and CDR2 SVGAGI (reference sequence). The junction had 7 bases not matched to a gene; V was cut back by 8 bases and J by 1 base. The CDR3 is 14 residues long. In nucleotides, the CDR3 is TGTGCCAGCCTTAAGACAGGGGATTCCTACGAGCAGTACTTC. Translation: CASLKTGDSYEQYF.

This clone was found once. This chain connects TRBV6-5 to TRBJ2-7; D is possibly TRBD1 (6 bases). CDR3 size: 11 residues. Per germline, CDR1 MNHEY and CDR2 SVGAGI. V gave up 5 bases and J gave up 6 bases, with 8 bases separating them. The CDR3: CASSTGREQYF. CDR3 DNA: TGTGCCAGCAGTACAGGGCGCGAGCAGTACTTC.

The CDR3 nucleotides read TGTGCCAGCAGCGTAGCAGGACTGGTCAATGAGCAGTTCTTC. Amino acids: CASSVAGLVNEQFF. The chain joins TRBV9 to TRBJ2-1; tentative D call: TRBD2 (5 bases). Germline V gene lookup returns CDR1 SGDLS and CDR2 YYNGEE. The V and J ends lost 0 bases and 6 bases respectively, with 10 bases between them. The CDR3 runs 14 residues.